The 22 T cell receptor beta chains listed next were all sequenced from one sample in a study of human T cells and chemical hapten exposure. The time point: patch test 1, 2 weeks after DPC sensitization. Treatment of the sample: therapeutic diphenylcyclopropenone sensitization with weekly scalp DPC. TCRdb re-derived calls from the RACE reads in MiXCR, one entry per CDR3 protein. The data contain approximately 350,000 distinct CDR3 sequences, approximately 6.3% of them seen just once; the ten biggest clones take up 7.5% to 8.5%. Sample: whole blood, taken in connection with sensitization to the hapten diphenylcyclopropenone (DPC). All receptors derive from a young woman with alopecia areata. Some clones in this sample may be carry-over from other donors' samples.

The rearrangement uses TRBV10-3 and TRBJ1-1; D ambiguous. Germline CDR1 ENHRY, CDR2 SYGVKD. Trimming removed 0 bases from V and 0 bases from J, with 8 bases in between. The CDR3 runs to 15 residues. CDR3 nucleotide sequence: TGTGCCATCAGTGAGTCCCTGGCCCTGAACACTGAAGCTTTCTTT. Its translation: CAISESLALNTEAFF.

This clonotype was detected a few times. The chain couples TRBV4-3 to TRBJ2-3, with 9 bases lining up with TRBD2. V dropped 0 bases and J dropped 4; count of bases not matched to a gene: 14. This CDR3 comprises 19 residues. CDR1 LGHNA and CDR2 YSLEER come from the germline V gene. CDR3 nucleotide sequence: TGCGCCAGCAGCCAAGATCCTAGCGGGGACGTTTGGGGCGCAGATACGCAGTATTTT. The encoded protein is CASSQDPSGDVWGADTQYF.

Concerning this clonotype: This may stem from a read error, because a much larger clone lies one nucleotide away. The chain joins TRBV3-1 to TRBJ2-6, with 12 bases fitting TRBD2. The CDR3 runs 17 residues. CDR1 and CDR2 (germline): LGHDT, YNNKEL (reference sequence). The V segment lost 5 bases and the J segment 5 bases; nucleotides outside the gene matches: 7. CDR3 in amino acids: CASSSGTSGSRANVLTF. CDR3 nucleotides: TGTGCCAGCAGCTCCGGGACTAGCGGGTCTAGGGCCAACGTCCTGACTTTC. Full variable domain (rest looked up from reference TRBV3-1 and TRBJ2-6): DTAVSQTPKYLVTQMGNDKSIKCEQNLGHDTMYWYKQDSKKFLKIMFSYNNKELIINETVPNRFSPKSPDKAHLNLHINSLELGDSAVYFCASSSGTSGSRANVLTFGAGSRLTVL.

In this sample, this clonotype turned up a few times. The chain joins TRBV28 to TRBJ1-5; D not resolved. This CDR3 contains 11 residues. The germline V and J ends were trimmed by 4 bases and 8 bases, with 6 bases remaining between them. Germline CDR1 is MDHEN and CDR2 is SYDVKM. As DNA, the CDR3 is TGTGCCAGCAGTTCCAGTGAGCCCCAGCATTTT. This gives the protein CASSSSEPQHF.

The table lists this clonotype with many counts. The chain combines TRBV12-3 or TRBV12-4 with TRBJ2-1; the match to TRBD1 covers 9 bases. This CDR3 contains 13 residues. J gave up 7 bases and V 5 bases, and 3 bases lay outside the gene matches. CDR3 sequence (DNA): TGTGCCAGCAGTATCGGGACAGGGAATGAGCAGTTCTTC. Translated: CASSIGTGNEQFF.

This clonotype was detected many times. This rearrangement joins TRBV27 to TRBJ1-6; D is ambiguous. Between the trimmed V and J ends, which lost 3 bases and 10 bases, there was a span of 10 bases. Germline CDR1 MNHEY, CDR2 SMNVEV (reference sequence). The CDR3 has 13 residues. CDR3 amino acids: CASSFKFLSPLHF. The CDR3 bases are TGTGCCAGCAGTTTTAAGTTCCTGTCACCCCTCCACTTT.

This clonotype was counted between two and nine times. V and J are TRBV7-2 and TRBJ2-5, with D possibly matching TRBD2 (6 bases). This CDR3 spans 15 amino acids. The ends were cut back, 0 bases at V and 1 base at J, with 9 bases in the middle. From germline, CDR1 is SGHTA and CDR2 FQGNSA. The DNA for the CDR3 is TGTGCCAGCAGCTTAGCGGCGGGGCTCCAAGAGACCCAGTACTTC. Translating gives CASSLAAGLQETQYF. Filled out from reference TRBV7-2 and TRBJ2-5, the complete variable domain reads GAGVSQSPSNKVTEKGKDVELRCDPISGHTALYWYRQSLGQGLEFLIYFQGNSAPDKSGLPSDRFSAERTGGSVSTLTIQRTQQEDSAVYLCASSLAAGLQETQYFGPGTRLLVL.

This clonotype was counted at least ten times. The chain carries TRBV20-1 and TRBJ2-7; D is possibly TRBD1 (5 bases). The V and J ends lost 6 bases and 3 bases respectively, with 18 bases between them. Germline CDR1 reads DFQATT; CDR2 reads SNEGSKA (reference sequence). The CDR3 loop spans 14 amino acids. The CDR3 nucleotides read TGCAGTGCATTGGATCGACAGCGACGCTACGAGCAGTACTTC. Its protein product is CSALDRQRRYEQYF.

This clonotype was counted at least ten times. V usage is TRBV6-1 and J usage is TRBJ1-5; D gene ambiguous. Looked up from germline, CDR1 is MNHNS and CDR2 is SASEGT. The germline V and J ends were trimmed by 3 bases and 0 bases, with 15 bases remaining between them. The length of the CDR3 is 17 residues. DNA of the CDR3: TGTGCCAGCAGTGATACACGGGGTACTCTTAGCAATCAGCCCCAGCATTTT. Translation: CASSDTRGTLSNQPQHF.

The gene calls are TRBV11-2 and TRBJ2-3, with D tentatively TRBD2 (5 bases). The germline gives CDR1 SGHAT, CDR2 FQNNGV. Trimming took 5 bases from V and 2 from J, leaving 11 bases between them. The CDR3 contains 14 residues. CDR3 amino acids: CASSQTRDTDTQYF. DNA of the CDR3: TGTGCCAGCAGCCAAACTAGGGACACAGATACGCAGTATTTT.

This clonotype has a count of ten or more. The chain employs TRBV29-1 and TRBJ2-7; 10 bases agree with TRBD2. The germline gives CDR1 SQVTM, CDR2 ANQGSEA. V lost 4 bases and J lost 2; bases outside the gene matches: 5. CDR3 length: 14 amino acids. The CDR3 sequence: CSVVAGGTPYEQYF. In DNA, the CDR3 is TGCAGCGTTGTAGCGGGGGGTACTCCCTACGAGCAGTACTTC.

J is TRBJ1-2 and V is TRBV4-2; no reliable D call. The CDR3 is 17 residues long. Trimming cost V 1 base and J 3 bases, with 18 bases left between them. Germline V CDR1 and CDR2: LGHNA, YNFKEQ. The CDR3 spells CASSQAEGVGVHYGYTF. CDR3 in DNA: TGTGCCAGCAGCCAAGCAGAAGGCGTAGGTGTACACTATGGCTACACCTTC.

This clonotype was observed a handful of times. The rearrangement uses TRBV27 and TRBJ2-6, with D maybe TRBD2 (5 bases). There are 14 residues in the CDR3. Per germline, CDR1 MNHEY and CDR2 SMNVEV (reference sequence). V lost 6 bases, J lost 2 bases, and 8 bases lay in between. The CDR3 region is CASRSGTGANVLTF. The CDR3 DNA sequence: TGTGCCAGCAGGTCCGGGACTGGGGCCAACGTCCTGACTTTC.

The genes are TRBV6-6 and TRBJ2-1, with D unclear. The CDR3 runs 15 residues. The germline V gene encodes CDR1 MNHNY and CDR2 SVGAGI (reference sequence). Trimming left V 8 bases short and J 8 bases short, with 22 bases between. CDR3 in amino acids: CASVLSPRYRDEQFF. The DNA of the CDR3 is TGTGCCAGCGTATTATCCCCCCGTTATCGGGATGAGCAGTTCTTC.

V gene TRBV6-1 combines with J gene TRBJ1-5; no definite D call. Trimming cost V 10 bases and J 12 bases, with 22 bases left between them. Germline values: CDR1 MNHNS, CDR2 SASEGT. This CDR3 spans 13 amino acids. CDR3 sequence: CATREGDFWHQHF. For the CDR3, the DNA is TGTGCCACCAGAGAGGGAGATTTTTGGCACCAGCATTTT.

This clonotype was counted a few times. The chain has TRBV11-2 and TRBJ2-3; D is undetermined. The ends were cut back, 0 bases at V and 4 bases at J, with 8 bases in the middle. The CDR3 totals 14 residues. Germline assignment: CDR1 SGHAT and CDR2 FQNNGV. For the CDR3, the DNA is TGTGCCAGCAGCTTAGATCCTCTACCAGATACGCAGTATTTT. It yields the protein CASSLDPLPDTQYF.

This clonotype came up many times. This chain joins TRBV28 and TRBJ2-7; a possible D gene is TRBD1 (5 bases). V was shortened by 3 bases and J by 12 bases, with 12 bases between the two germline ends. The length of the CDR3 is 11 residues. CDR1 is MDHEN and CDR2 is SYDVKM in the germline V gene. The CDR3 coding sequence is TGTGCCAGCAGTTTGGGGCCTTACCTGTACTTC. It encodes CASSLGPYLYF.

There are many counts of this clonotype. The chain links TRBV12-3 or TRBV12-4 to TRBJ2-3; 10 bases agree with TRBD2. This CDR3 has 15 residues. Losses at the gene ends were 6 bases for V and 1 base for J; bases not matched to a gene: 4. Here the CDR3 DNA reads TGTGCCAGCAGCTCCGGGACTAGCGGCACAGATACGCAGTATTTT. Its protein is CASSSGTSGTDTQYF.

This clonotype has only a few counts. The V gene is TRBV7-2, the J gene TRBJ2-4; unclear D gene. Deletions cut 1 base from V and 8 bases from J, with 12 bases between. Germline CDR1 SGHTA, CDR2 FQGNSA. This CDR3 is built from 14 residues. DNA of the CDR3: TGTGCCAGCAGCTTAGGCTTGGCGGTTGACATTCAGTACTTC. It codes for CASSLGLAVDIQYF.

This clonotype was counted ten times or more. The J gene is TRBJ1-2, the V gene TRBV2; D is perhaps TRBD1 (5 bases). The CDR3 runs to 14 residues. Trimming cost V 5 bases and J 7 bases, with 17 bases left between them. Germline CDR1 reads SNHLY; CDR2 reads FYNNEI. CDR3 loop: CASSILGTAAGYTF. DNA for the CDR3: TGTGCCAGCAGTATATTGGGGACGGCGGCTGGCTACACCTTC. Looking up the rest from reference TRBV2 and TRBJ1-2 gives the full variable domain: EPEVTQTPSHQVTQMGQEVILRCVPISNHLYFYWYRQILGQKVEFLVSFYNNEISEKSEIFDDQFSVERPDGSNFTLKIRSTKLEDSAMYFCASSILGTAAGYTFGSGTRLTVV.

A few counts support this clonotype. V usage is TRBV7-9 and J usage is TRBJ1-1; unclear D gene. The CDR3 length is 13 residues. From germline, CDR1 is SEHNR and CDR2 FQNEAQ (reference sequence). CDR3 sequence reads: CVSGEVTNTEAFF. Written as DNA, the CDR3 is TGTGTAAGCGGGGAGGTAACGAACACTGAAGCTTTCTTT.

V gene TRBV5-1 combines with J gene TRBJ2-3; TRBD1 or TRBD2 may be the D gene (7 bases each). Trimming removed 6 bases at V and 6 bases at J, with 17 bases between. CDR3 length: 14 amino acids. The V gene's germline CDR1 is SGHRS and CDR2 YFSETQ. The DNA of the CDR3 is TGCGCCAGCACAGGGGGGGCACAGTTGGATACGCAGTATTTT. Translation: CASTGGAQLDTQYF.